The rows below give T cell receptor beta chains drawn from one sample of a study of human T cells and chemical hapten exposure. In TCRdb, the RACE reads were re-called with MiXCR into one record per CDR3 protein. This sample has approximately 110,000 distinct CDR3 sequences, with approximately 11% found just once. The material was whole blood, obtained in connection with sensitization to the hapten diphenylcyclopropenone (DPC). The receptor source for this set is a woman in her thirties or forties with alopecia areata. Some clones in this sample may be carry-over from other donors' samples. The CDR3 runs from the conserved cysteine through the conserved F or W. Fields, in order: CDR3 DNA, CDR3 protein, D gene, J gene, V gene, clone size. D genes are given only for firm matches. A clone size is listed for some rows: how often the clone was seen (once, few, many), or a class if it is expanded.

CDR3 DNA: TGTGCCAGCAGTTACGTGGGTGTCGGGGAGCTGTTTTTT; CDR3 protein: CASSYVGVGELFF; D gene: -; J gene: TRBJ2-2; V gene: TRBV6-2/TRBV6-3; clone size: -
CDR3 DNA: TGCAGCGTAGGAGGGGCCAACTATGGCTACACCTTC; CDR3 protein: CSVGGANYGYTF; D gene: -; J gene: TRBJ1-2; V gene: TRBV29-1; clone size: few
CDR3 DNA: TGCAGTGCTAGCCCACCTCGAGCAGGGGTGGTTGAAGCTTTCTTT; CDR3 protein: CSASPPRAGVVEAFF; D gene: -; J gene: TRBJ1-1; V gene: TRBV20-1; clone size: few
CDR3 DNA: TGTGCCAGCAGCCCCGTGAACACTGAAGCTTTCTTT; CDR3 protein: CASSPVNTEAFF; D gene: -; J gene: TRBJ1-1; V gene: TRBV13; clone size: -
CDR3 DNA: TGTGCCAGCAGTTACGTTTCGTCCGGGACTAATATGCGCGAGCAGTACTTC; CDR3 protein: CASSYVSSGTNMREQYF; D gene: TRBD2; J gene: TRBJ2-7; V gene: TRBV6-2/TRBV6-3; clone size: many
CDR3 DNA: TGTGCCAGCTCACCATTCACAGGGGCCGATTCACCCCTCCACTTT; CDR3 protein: CASSPFTGADSPLHF; D gene: TRBD1; J gene: TRBJ1-6; V gene: TRBV18; clone size: once
CDR3 DNA: TGTGCCAGAAGCACCTCTGACCACTATGGCTACACCTTC; CDR3 protein: CARSTSDHYGYTF; D gene: -; J gene: TRBJ1-2; V gene: TRBV9; clone size: -
CDR3 DNA: TGTGCCAGCAGAATCGGGGTGGGGACTGAAGCTTTCTTT; CDR3 protein: CASRIGVGTEAFF; D gene: -; J gene: TRBJ1-1; V gene: TRBV14; clone size: many
CDR3 DNA: TGCGCCAGCAGTCACCTACGGGGGCGAACTTACGAGGAGTACTTC; CDR3 protein: CASSHLRGRTYEEYF; D gene: -; J gene: TRBJ2-7; V gene: TRBV23-1; clone size: -
CDR3 DNA: TGTGCCAGCAGTACACCTCCACAAGAGACCCAGTACTTC; CDR3 protein: CASSTPPQETQYF; D gene: -; J gene: TRBJ2-5; V gene: TRBV7-6; clone size: -
CDR3 DNA: TGTGCCAGCTCACCCAACCTGGGCTCCAGAGGCAATCAGCCCCAGCATTTT; CDR3 protein: CASSPNLGSRGNQPQHF; D gene: -; J gene: TRBJ1-5; V gene: TRBV18; clone size: -
CDR3 DNA: TGCAGCGTCCACTCTGGGGCCAACGTCCTGACTTTC; CDR3 protein: CSVHSGANVLTF; D gene: -; J gene: TRBJ2-6; V gene: TRBV29-1; clone size: -
CDR3 DNA: TGTGCTAGTGGGGGGAAGGGCTCCTACAATGAGCAGTTCTTC; CDR3 protein: CASGGKGSYNEQFF; D gene: -; J gene: TRBJ2-1; V gene: TRBV12-5; clone size: -
CDR3 DNA: TGTGCCAGCAGCTTTGGCGGGGGGGCGAATGAGCAGTTCTTC; CDR3 protein: CASSFGGGANEQFF; D gene: TRBD2; J gene: TRBJ2-1; V gene: TRBV7-9; clone size: many
CDR3 DNA: TGTGCCACCAGTGGCCGGGGATTAAGCAATCAGCCCCAGCATTTT; CDR3 protein: CATSGRGLSNQPQHF; D gene: -; J gene: TRBJ1-5; V gene: TRBV24-1; clone size: -
CDR3 DNA: TGTGCCAGCAGTTTAACCCTTGGACTATCCCTCTCTGGGGCCAACGTCCTGACTTTC; CDR3 protein: CASSLTLGLSLSGANVLTF; D gene: -; J gene: TRBJ2-6; V gene: TRBV12-3/TRBV12-4; clone size: -
CDR3 DNA: TGTGCCATCACTCCGGGACAGGGGCGCAATGAGCAGTTCTTC; CDR3 protein: CAITPGQGRNEQFF; D gene: TRBD1; J gene: TRBJ2-1; V gene: TRBV10-3; clone size: many
CDR3 DNA: TGTGCCAGCAGAGGGGACAGCCTCAATCAGCCCCAGCATTTT; CDR3 protein: CASRGDSLNQPQHF; D gene: TRBD1; J gene: TRBJ1-5; V gene: TRBV6-2/TRBV6-3; clone size: many
CDR3 DNA: TGCGCCAGCAGCCAAGATCTGGCGGCCTACAATGAGCAGTTCTTC; CDR3 protein: CASSQDLAAYNEQFF; D gene: -; J gene: TRBJ2-1; V gene: TRBV4-3; clone size: many
CDR3 DNA: TGTGCCAGCTCACCGGCGACAGGGCCAAATTCACCCCTCCACTTT; CDR3 protein: CASSPATGPNSPLHF; D gene: TRBD1; J gene: TRBJ1-6; V gene: TRBV18; clone size: many
CDR3 DNA: TGCGCCAGCGGCAAAAGGGGAGCGTCAACTAATGAAAAACTGTTTTTT; CDR3 protein: CASGKRGASTNEKLFF; D gene: -; J gene: TRBJ1-4; V gene: TRBV5-1; clone size: few
CDR3 DNA: TGTGCCAGCAGCGACCAGTCAGGTCAGCCCCAGCATTTT; CDR3 protein: CASSDQSGQPQHF; D gene: -; J gene: TRBJ1-5; V gene: TRBV6-1; clone size: -
CDR3 DNA: TGCAGCTTGACAGCCAACACAGATACGCAGTATTTT; CDR3 protein: CSLTANTDTQYF; D gene: -; J gene: TRBJ2-3; V gene: TRBV29-1; clone size: many
CDR3 DNA: TGTGCCAGCAGTTGGGCTGGTTGGGAGCAGTACTTC; CDR3 protein: CASSWAGWEQYF; D gene: -; J gene: TRBJ2-7; V gene: TRBV28; clone size: many
CDR3 DNA: TGTGCCAGCAGCTTAGCAGGGACTATGTCAGATACGCAGTATTTT; CDR3 protein: CASSLAGTMSDTQYF; D gene: TRBD2; J gene: TRBJ2-3; V gene: TRBV7-2; clone size: few
CDR3 DNA: TGTGCCAGCAGCTTGGACGATTCGGATGAAAAACTGTTTTTT; CDR3 protein: CASSLDDSDEKLFF; D gene: -; J gene: TRBJ1-4; V gene: TRBV5-6; clone size: many
CDR3 DNA: TGTGCCAGCAGTTCTAAGACAGGCCTACTCACTGAAGCTTTCTTT; CDR3 protein: CASSSKTGLLTEAFF; D gene: -; J gene: TRBJ1-1; V gene: TRBV6-6; clone size: few
CDR3 DNA: TGTGCCAGCAGTTTAACCCGAGACTATGGCTACACCTTC; CDR3 protein: CASSLTRDYGYTF; D gene: -; J gene: TRBJ1-2; V gene: TRBV27; clone size: -
CDR3 DNA: TGTGCCAGCAGCTCCCTTACTACAGGGGGCAATCAGCCCCAGCATTTT; CDR3 protein: CASSSLTTGGNQPQHF; D gene: TRBD1; J gene: TRBJ1-5; V gene: TRBV7-9; clone size: many
CDR3 DNA: TGTGCCAGCACCGGGGACAGGGGCCCGTATGGCTACACCTTC; CDR3 protein: CASTGDRGPYGYTF; D gene: TRBD1; J gene: TRBJ1-2; V gene: TRBV7-9; clone size: few
CDR3 DNA: TGTGCCAGCAGTGAGGACCCTGGGGGTGGTGAAGCTTTCTTT; CDR3 protein: CASSEDPGGGEAFF; D gene: -; J gene: TRBJ1-1; V gene: TRBV2; clone size: few
CDR3 DNA: TGTGCCAGCAGCTTATGGGGGAGGAATGAGCAGTTCTTC; CDR3 protein: CASSLWGRNEQFF; D gene: -; J gene: TRBJ2-1; V gene: TRBV7-2; clone size: few
CDR3 DNA: TGTGCCAGCAGTCTGGGAGGACAGGGGGAGCAGGAAAAACTGTTTTTT; CDR3 protein: CASSLGGQGEQEKLFF; D gene: TRBD1; J gene: TRBJ1-4; V gene: TRBV12-3/TRBV12-4; clone size: -
CDR3 DNA: TGTGCCAGCAGCGTAGACGGGGCCAACGTCCTGACTTTC; CDR3 protein: CASSVDGANVLTF; D gene: -; J gene: TRBJ2-6; V gene: TRBV9; clone size: few
CDR3 DNA: TGTGCCAGCAGCTCACGGGACAATGAGCAGTTCTTC; CDR3 protein: CASSSRDNEQFF; D gene: -; J gene: TRBJ2-1; V gene: TRBV7-9; clone size: few
CDR3 DNA: TGTGCCAGCTCACCACCGGTACGGGAATCTTCGGGCGAGCAGTACTTC; CDR3 protein: CASSPPVRESSGEQYF; D gene: -; J gene: TRBJ2-7; V gene: TRBV18; clone size: -
CDR3 DNA: TGCGCCAGCAGCTCGGTAGCGGGAGCGGGATACTACAATGAGCAGTTCTTC; CDR3 protein: CASSSVAGAGYYNEQFF; D gene: TRBD2; J gene: TRBJ2-1; V gene: TRBV5-1; clone size: many
CDR3 DNA: TGTGCCAGCAGTGAGAGGTGGGGGAACACTGAAGCTTTCTTT; CDR3 protein: CASSERWGNTEAFF; D gene: -; J gene: TRBJ1-1; V gene: TRBV2; clone size: few
CDR3 DNA: TGTGCCAGCAGCTTCCTAGCGAGCCCGAACACCGGGGAGCTGTTTTTT; CDR3 protein: CASSFLASPNTGELFF; D gene: -; J gene: TRBJ2-2; V gene: TRBV11-2; clone size: -
CDR3 DNA: TGTGCCAGCAGCTTAGGAGGGTTCGATGAGCAGTTCTTC; CDR3 protein: CASSLGGFDEQFF; D gene: -; J gene: TRBJ2-1; V gene: TRBV7-6; clone size: few
CDR3 DNA: TGTGCCAGCAGTTACATAACAGCAGCCGCTGAAGCTTTCTTT; CDR3 protein: CASSYITAAAEAFF; D gene: -; J gene: TRBJ1-1; V gene: TRBV6-2/TRBV6-3; clone size: many
CDR3 DNA: TGTGCCAGCAGTTTTCAAACAGGGGGCACTGAAGCTTTCTTT; CDR3 protein: CASSFQTGGTEAFF; D gene: TRBD1; J gene: TRBJ1-1; V gene: TRBV12-3/TRBV12-4; clone size: -
CDR3 DNA: TGTGCCAGCAGCTTAGATCCAGGAAGGGGCTATGGCTACACCTTC; CDR3 protein: CASSLDPGRGYGYTF; D gene: -; J gene: TRBJ1-2; V gene: TRBV7-9; clone size: -
CDR3 DNA: TGTGCCAGCAGTTCCCGTGCCGGGGGCAATCAGCCCCAGCATTTT; CDR3 protein: CASSSRAGGNQPQHF; D gene: -; J gene: TRBJ1-5; V gene: TRBV6-2/TRBV6-3; clone size: many